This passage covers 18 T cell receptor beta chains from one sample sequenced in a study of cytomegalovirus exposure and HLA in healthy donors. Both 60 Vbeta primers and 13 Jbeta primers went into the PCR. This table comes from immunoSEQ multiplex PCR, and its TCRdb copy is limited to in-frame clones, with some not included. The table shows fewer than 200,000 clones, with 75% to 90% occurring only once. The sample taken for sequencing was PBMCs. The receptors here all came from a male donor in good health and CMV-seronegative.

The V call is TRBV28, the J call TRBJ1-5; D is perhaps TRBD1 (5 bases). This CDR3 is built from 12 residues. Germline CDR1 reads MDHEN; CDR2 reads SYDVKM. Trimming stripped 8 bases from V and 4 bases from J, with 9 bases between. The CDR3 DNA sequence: TGTGCCAGCCGGGGGGTGAATCAGCCCCAGCATTTT. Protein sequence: CASRGVNQPQHF.

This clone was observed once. DNA for the CDR3: TGTGCCAGCAGTTACTCGTACAGGGGGTATTCACCCCTCCACTTT. Translation: CASSYSYRGYSPLHF. The V gene is TRBV6-5, the J gene TRBJ1-6; 8 bases fit TRBD1. The length of the CDR3 is 15 residues. Germline lookup yields CDR1 MNHEY and CDR2 SVGAGI. J lost 8 bases, V lost 0 bases, and 3 bases had no gene match.

CDR3 loop: CASKSSNQPQHF. CDR3 coding DNA: TGTGCCAGCAAATCGTCGAATCAGCCCCAGCATTTT. The chain couples TRBV2 to TRBJ1-5; no reliable D call. The germline V gene has CDR1 SNHLY and CDR2 FYNNEI. This CDR3 contains 12 residues. Trimming left V 7 bases short and J 4 bases short, with 8 bases between.

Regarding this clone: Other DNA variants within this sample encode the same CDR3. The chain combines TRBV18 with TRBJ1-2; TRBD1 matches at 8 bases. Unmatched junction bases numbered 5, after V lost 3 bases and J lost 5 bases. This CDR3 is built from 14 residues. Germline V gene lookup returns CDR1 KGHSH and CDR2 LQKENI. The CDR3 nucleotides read TGTGCCAGCTCACCTGGGCAGGGGGCATATGGCTACACCTTC. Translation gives CASSPGQGAYGYTF.

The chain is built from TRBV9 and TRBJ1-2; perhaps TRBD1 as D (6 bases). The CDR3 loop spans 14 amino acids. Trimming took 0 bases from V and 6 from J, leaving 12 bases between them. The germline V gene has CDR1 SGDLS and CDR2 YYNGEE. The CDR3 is CASSVGVQGDGYTF. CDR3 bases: TGTGCCAGCAGCGTAGGGGTACAGGGTGATGGCTACACCTTC.

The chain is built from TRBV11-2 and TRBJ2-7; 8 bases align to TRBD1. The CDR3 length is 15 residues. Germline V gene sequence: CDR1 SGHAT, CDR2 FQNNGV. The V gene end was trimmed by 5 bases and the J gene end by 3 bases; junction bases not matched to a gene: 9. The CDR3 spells CASSRLGRGHYEQYF. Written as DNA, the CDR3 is TGTGCCAGCAGCCGACTCGGCAGGGGGCACTACGAGCAGTACTTC.

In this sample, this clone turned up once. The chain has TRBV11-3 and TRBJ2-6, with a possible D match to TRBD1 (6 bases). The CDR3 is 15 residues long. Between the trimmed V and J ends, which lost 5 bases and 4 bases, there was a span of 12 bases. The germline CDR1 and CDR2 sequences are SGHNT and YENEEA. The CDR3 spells CASSQGRSGANVLTF. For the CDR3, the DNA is TGTGCCAGCAGCCAGGGGCGGTCGGGGGCCAACGTCCTGACTTTC.

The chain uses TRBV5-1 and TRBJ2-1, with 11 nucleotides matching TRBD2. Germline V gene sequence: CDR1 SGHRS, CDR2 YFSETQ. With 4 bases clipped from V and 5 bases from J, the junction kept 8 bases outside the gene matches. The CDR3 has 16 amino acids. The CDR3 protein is CASSANSGGGNNEQFF. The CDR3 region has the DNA TGCGCCAGCAGCGCAAATAGCGGGGGGGGAAACAATGAGCAGTTCTTC.

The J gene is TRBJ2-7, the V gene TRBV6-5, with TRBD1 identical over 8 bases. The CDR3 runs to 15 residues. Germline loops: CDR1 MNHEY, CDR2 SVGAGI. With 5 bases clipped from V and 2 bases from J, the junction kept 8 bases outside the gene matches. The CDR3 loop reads CASSPTGDKTYEQYF. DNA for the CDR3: TGTGCCAGCAGTCCGACAGGGGACAAAACCTACGAGCAGTACTTC.

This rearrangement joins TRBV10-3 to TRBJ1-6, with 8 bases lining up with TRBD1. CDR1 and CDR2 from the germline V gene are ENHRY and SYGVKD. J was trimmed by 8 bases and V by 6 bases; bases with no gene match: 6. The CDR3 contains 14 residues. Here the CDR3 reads CAISRGQGYSPLHF. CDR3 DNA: TGTGCCATCAGCCGAGGACAGGGCTATTCACCCCTCCACTTT.

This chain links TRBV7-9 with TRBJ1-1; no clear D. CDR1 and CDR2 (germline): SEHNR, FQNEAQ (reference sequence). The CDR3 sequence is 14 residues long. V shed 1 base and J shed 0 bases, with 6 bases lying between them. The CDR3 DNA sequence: TGTGCCAGCAGCTTAGTGTCTGTGAACACTGAAGCTTTCTTT. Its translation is CASSLVSVNTEAFF.

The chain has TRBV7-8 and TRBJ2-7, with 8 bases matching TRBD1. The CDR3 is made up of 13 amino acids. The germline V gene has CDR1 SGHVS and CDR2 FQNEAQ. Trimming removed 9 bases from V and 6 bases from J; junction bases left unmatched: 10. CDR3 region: CASGTGGRGEQYF. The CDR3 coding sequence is TGTGCCAGTGGGACAGGCGGCAGGGGCGAGCAGTACTTC.

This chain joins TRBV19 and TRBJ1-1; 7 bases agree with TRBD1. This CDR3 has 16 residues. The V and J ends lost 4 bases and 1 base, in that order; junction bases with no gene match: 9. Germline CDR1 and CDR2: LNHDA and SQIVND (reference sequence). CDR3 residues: CASSTGTDNSNTEAFF. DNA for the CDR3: TGTGCCAGTAGTACCGGGACAGACAACTCGAACACTGAAGCTTTCTTT.

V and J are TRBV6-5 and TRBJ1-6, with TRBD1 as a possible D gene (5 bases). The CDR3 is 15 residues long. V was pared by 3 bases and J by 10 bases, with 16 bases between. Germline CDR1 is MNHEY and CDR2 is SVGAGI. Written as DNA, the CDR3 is TGTGCCAGCAGTTATAGGACTCGGGGGTACTCACCCCTCCACTTT. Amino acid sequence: CASSYRTRGYSPLHF.

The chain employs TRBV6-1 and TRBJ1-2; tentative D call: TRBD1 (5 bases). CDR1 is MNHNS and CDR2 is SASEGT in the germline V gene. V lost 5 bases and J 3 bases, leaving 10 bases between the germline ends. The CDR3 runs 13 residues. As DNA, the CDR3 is TGTGCCAGCAGTTGGACGGGGGACTATGGCTACACCTTC. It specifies CASSWTGDYGYTF.

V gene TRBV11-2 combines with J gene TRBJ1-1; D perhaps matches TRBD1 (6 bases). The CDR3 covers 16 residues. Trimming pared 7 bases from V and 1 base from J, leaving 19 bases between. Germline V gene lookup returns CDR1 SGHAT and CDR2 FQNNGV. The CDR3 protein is CASNAPGGRRNTEAFF. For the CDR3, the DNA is TGTGCCAGCAACGCCCCGGGGGGGCGCCGGAACACTGAAGCTTTCTTT. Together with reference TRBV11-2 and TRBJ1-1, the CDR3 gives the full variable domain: EAGVAQSPRYKIIEKRQSVAFWCNPISGHATLYWYQQILGQGPKLLIQFQNNGVVDDSQLPKDRFSAERLKGVDSTLKIQPAKLEDSAVYLCASNAPGGRRNTEAFFGQGTRLTVV.

The CDR3 bases are TGTGCCAGCACTAGGGGGTATCAGCCCCAGCATTTT. It specifies CASTRGYQPQHF. V is TRBV6-6 and J is TRBJ1-5, with D possibly TRBD1 on 6 matching bases. Germline lookup yields CDR1 MNHNY and CDR2 SVGAGI (reference sequence). The CDR3 loop spans 12 amino acids. The ends were cut back, 7 bases at V and 5 bases at J, with 9 bases in the middle.

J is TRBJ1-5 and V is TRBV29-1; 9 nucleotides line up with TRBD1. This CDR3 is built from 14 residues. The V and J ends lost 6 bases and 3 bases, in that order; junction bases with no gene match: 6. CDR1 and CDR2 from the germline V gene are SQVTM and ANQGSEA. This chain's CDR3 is CSVSQGAANQPQHF. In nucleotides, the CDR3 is TGCAGCGTGTCACAGGGGGCAGCCAATCAGCCCCAGCATTTT. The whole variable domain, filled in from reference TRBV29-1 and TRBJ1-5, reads SAVISQKPSRDICQRGTSLTIQCQVDSQVTMMFWYRQQPGQSLTLIATANQGSEATYESGFVIDKFPISRPNLTFSTLTVSNMSPEDSSIYLCSVSQGAANQPQHFGDGTRLSIL.